This is a list of T cell receptor beta chains from one sample in a study of blood T cells in healthy people across ages. TCRdb fed the 5' RACE reads into MiXCR, producing one record per CDR3 protein. The top ten clones hold 7.9% of a sample with 1.2 million to 1.5 million distinct CDR3 sequences, about 40% of them seen once. The sample comprised blood. The receptors here all came from a woman under 30 in good health. Both conserved end residues are part of each CDR3. A D gene is named only where the DNA matches it firmly. Clone size is not always given. Where it is, it says once, few, many or a class for expanded clones.

abundance	v_gene	j_gene	d_gene	CDR3aa	CDR3nt
many	TRBV2	TRBJ2-5	-	CASSEGLQETQYF	TGTGCCAGCAGTGAGGGGTTACAAGAGACCCAGTACTTC
once	TRBV25-1	TRBJ1-1	-	CGSSDSYTEAFF	TGTGGCAGCAGTGACAGCTACACTGAAGCTTTCTTT
-	TRBV28	TRBJ2-7	-	CASSIWGRYEEQYF	TGTGCCAGCAGTATATGGGGGAGATATGAAGAGCAGTACTTC
-	TRBV5-1	TRBJ1-1	-	CAGSQKAVNTEAFF	TGCGCCGGCAGCCAAAAGGCGGTTAACACTGAAGCTTTCTTT
-	TRBV12-5	TRBJ2-1	TRBD2	CASGLVLGREGAHNEQFF	TGTGCTAGTGGTTTGGTACTGGGGCGGGAGGGGGCGCACAATGAGCAGTTCTTC
-	TRBV4-1	TRBJ2-3	-	CASSQEGAHPTDTQYF	TGCGCCAGCAGCCAAGAGGGGGCACATCCCACAGATACGCAGTATTTT
-	TRBV3-1	TRBJ2-1	-	CASSQDHQNSEFF	TGTGCCAGCAGCCAAGATCACCAGAATTCCGAGTTCTTC
-	TRBV7-9	TRBJ2-5	-	CASSSRRAPQETQYF	TGTGCCAGCAGCTCACGGAGGGCCCCCCAAGAGACCCAGTACTTC
-	TRBV12-3/TRBV12-4	TRBJ2-7	-	CASSLGRLNEQYF	TGTGCCAGCAGTTTAGGTAGACTAAACGAGCAGTACTTC
-	TRBV28	TRBJ2-1	-	CASSLGTTRNEQFF	TGTGCCAGCAGTCTGGGAACCACCCGCAATGAGCAGTTCTTC
-	TRBV6-5	TRBJ2-2	-	CASSQPGPFTGELFF	TGTGCCAGCAGTCAGCCGGGACCCTTTACCGGGGAGCTGTTTTTT
few	TRBV4-1	TRBJ2-7	TRBD2	CASSQATSGVSDEQYF	TGCGCCAGCAGCCAAGCAACTAGCGGGGTATCCGACGAGCAGTACTTC
-	TRBV9	TRBJ2-5	TRBD2	CASSVEGLAGRQYF	TGTGCCAGCAGCGTAGAGGGACTAGCGGGACGGCAGTACTTC
-	TRBV29-1	TRBJ1-2	TRBD1	CSVEDRTGVGYTF	TGCAGCGTTGAAGACCGGACAGGGGTTGGCTACACCTTC
-	TRBV7-2	TRBJ2-5	TRBD2	CASSLTSGGAGETQYF	TGTGCCAGCAGCTTAACTAGCGGGGGGGCCGGAGAGACCCAGTACTTC
-	TRBV5-1	TRBJ2-7	-	CASSPEAQHIARYEQYF	TGCGCCAGCAGCCCGGAGGCCCAACACATAGCTCGGTACGAGCAGTACTTC
-	TRBV25-1	TRBJ1-2	-	CASSEYFQGDGDYGYTF	TGTGCCAGCAGTGAATATTTTCAGGGAGATGGTGACTATGGCTACACCTTC
few	TRBV4-1	TRBJ1-2	-	CASNGGIGRGYTF	TGCGCCAGCAACGGTGGAATTGGACGGGGCTACACCTTC
-	TRBV4-2	TRBJ2-1	-	CASTSPVLYNEQFF	TGTGCCAGCACCTCACCGGTGCTCTACAATGAGCAGTTCTTC